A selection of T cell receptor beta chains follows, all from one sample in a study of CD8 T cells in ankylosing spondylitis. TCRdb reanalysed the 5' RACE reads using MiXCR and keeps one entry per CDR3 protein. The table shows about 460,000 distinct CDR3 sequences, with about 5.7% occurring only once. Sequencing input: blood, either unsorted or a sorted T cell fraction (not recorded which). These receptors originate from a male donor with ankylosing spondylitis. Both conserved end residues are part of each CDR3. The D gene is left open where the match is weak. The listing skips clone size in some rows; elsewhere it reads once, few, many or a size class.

cdr3_aa: CASSLGGLAASTDTQYF; cdr3_nt: TGCGCCAGCAGCTTGGGAGGCCTAGCAGCTAGCACAGATACGCAGTATTTT; v_call: TRBV5-1; j_call: TRBJ2-3; clone_size: many; d_call: NA
cdr3_aa: CASSGDSWANTEAFF; cdr3_nt: TGTGCCAGCAGTGGCGACAGTTGGGCGAACACTGAAGCTTTCTTT; v_call: TRBV25-1; j_call: TRBJ1-1; clone_size: many; d_call: NA
cdr3_aa: CASSSRTNAYEQYF; cdr3_nt: TGTGCCAGCAGCTCTCGGACGAATGCCTACGAGCAGTACTTC; v_call: TRBV13; j_call: TRBJ2-7; clone_size: many; d_call: NA
cdr3_aa: CSARTGTRETQYF; cdr3_nt: TGCAGTGCTAGGACAGGGACTCGGGAGACCCAGTACTTC; v_call: TRBV20-1; j_call: TRBJ2-5; clone_size: many; d_call: NA
cdr3_aa: CASSPRRSPYNEQFF; cdr3_nt: TGTGCCAGCAGCCCCAGGAGGTCCCCTTACAATGAGCAGTTCTTC; v_call: TRBV7-9; j_call: TRBJ2-1; clone_size: many; d_call: NA
cdr3_aa: CASSQDWGTSGETQYF; cdr3_nt: TGCGCCAGCAGCCAAGATTGGGGGACTAGTGGAGAGACCCAGTACTTC; v_call: TRBV4-3; j_call: TRBJ2-5; clone_size: many; d_call: TRBD2
cdr3_aa: CSARMGTGGYGYTF; cdr3_nt: TGCAGTGCTAGAATGGGGACAGGGGGATATGGCTACACCTTC; v_call: TRBV20-1; j_call: TRBJ1-2; clone_size: many; d_call: TRBD1
cdr3_aa: CASTPTGGTEAFF; cdr3_nt: TGTGCCAGCACCCCGACCGGGGGGACTGAAGCTTTCTTT; v_call: TRBV27; j_call: TRBJ1-1; clone_size: many; d_call: NA
cdr3_aa: CASSPTRETQYF; cdr3_nt: TGTGCCAGCAGCCCGACGAGGGAGACCCAGTACTTC; v_call: TRBV7-2; j_call: TRBJ2-5; clone_size: NA; d_call: NA
cdr3_aa: CSVFDRKNIQYF; cdr3_nt: TGCAGCGTTTTCGACAGGAAAAACATTCAGTACTTC; v_call: TRBV29-1; j_call: TRBJ2-4; clone_size: many; d_call: NA
cdr3_aa: CASSLNSVVNYGYTF; cdr3_nt: TGTGCCAGCAGTTTAAATTCAGTCGTCAACTATGGCTACACCTTC; v_call: TRBV28; j_call: TRBJ1-2; clone_size: many; d_call: NA
cdr3_aa: CASSFSNFGLFF; cdr3_nt: TGCGCCAGCAGCTTCAGTAATTTTGGGCTGTTTTTT; v_call: TRBV5-1; j_call: TRBJ2-2; clone_size: many; d_call: NA
cdr3_aa: CAITPDRLSGQFF; cdr3_nt: TGTGCCATCACCCCGGACCGGCTAAGTGGGCAGTTCTTC; v_call: TRBV10-3; j_call: TRBJ2-1; clone_size: many; d_call: NA
cdr3_aa: CASSLGASGGFPQEQFF; cdr3_nt: TGCGCCAGCAGCTTGGGGGCTAGCGGGGGGTTCCCCCAGGAGCAGTTCTTC; v_call: TRBV5-1; j_call: TRBJ2-1; clone_size: NA; d_call: TRBD2
cdr3_aa: CASSAGRFEAFF; cdr3_nt: TGTGCCAGCAGCGCCGGACGGTTTGAAGCTTTCTTT; v_call: TRBV7-2; j_call: TRBJ1-1; clone_size: many; d_call: NA
cdr3_aa: CASRAGQGAYEQYF; cdr3_nt: TGTGCCAGCAGAGCGGGACAGGGGGCCTACGAGCAGTACTTC; v_call: TRBV27; j_call: TRBJ2-7; clone_size: many; d_call: TRBD1
cdr3_aa: CASSAGGIYNEQFF; cdr3_nt: TGTGCCAGTTCAGCGGGAGGGATTTACAATGAGCAGTTCTTC; v_call: TRBV28; j_call: TRBJ2-1; clone_size: many; d_call: TRBD2
cdr3_aa: CASSSRRDGNYGYTF; cdr3_nt: TGTGCCAGCAGCTCCAGACGGGACGGAAACTATGGCTACACCTTC; v_call: TRBV7-9; j_call: TRBJ1-2; clone_size: few; d_call: NA
cdr3_aa: CASSTDSGGAGTQYF; cdr3_nt: TGTGCCAGCAGCACGGACAGCGGGGGGGCCGGTACGCAGTATTTT; v_call: TRBV6-1; j_call: TRBJ2-3; clone_size: NA; d_call: TRBD2
cdr3_aa: CASSSTDSKNIQYF; cdr3_nt: TGTGCCAGCAGCTCCACCGACAGTAAAAACATTCAGTACTTC; v_call: TRBV7-8; j_call: TRBJ2-4; clone_size: many; d_call: NA
cdr3_aa: CASSFFPGLASTDTQYF; cdr3_nt: TGTGCCAGCAGCTTCTTCCCGGGACTAGCATCGACAGATACGCAGTATTTT; v_call: TRBV11-2; j_call: TRBJ2-3; clone_size: many; d_call: TRBD2
cdr3_aa: CASSRTGRWEQYF; cdr3_nt: TGTGCCAGCAGCAGGACAGGGAGATGGGAGCAGTACTTC; v_call: TRBV2; j_call: TRBJ2-7; clone_size: NA; d_call: TRBD1
cdr3_aa: CATGTSGELYEQYF; cdr3_nt: TGTGCCACCGGGACTAGCGGGGAACTCTACGAGCAGTACTTC; v_call: TRBV15; j_call: TRBJ2-7; clone_size: many; d_call: TRBD2
cdr3_aa: CSAGPGTGLYGYTF; cdr3_nt: TGCAGTGCGGGGCCCGGGACAGGGCTATATGGCTACACCTTC; v_call: TRBV20-1; j_call: TRBJ1-2; clone_size: many; d_call: TRBD1